The clone carrying this TCR beta chain showed up just a few times. This entry belongs to a study of patients and donors after allogeneic stem cell transplantation. MiXCR, applied by TCRdb to the RT-PCR reads, yields one record per CDR3 protein. The table shows about a million distinct CDR3 sequences, with 15% to 20% occurring only once. The sequencing sample was made of blood, either unsorted or a sorted T cell fraction (not recorded which). The TCR comes from a human donor who was either an allogeneic HSCT recipient or a stem cell or donor lymphocyte infusion donor (not recorded which). It is not recorded whose cells these are; they may come from a transplant donor.

CDR3 nucleotide sequence: TGTGCCAGCAGCTTAGCGGGATTGCCGAATCAGCCCCAGCATTTT. Translating gives CASSLAGLPNQPQHF. The rearrangement joins TRBV7-9 to TRBJ1-5; D gene unclear. This CDR3 has 15 amino acids. Looked up from germline, CDR1 is SEHNR and CDR2 is FQNEAQ (reference sequence). The germline V and J ends were trimmed by 0 bases and 4 bases, with 10 bases remaining between them.